This T cell receptor (beta chain) derives from a study of shared clonotypes between healthy human individuals. The CDR3 contains 14 residues. Germline CDR1 is MRHNA and CDR2 is SNTAGT. V was trimmed by 3 bases and J by 3 bases, leaving 6 bases between them. This clone was seen more than once but under ten times. Its matching antigen is unknown. Points from the study as a whole: With few donors, the genetic and exposure-history diversity represented was limited.

Sequencing used immunoSEQ multiplex PCR; TCRdb keeps in-frame clones, though not all of them. The sample lists 470,000 or so clones; 70% to 85% were seen once. Sequenced material: PBMCs. The gene calls are TRBV6-4 and TRBJ2-6; unclear D gene. The sequence came from a middle-aged woman in good health. Some clones in this sample may be carry-over from other donors' samples. The DNA for the CDR3 is TGTGCCAGCAGTGAGGGGTTTGGGGCCAACGTCCTGACTTTC. This encodes CASSEGFGANVLTF.